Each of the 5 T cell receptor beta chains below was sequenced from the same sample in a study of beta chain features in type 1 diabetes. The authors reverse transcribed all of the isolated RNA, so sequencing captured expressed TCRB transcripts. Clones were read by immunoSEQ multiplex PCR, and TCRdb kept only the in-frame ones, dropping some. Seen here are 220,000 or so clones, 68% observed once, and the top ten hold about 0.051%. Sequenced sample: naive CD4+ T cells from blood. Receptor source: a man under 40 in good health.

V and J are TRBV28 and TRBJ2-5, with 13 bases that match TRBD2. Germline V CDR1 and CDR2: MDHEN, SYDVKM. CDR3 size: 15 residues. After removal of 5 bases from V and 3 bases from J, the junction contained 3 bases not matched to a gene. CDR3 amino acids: CASSAGTSGKETQYF. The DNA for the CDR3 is TGTGCCAGCAGTGCCGGGACTAGCGGGAAAGAGACCCAGTACTTC.

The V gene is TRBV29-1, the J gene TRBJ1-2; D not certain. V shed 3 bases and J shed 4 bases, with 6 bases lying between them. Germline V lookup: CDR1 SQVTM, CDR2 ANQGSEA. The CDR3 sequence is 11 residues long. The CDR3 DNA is TGCAGCGTTGACCGGACCTATGGCTACACCTTC. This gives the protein CSVDRTYGYTF.

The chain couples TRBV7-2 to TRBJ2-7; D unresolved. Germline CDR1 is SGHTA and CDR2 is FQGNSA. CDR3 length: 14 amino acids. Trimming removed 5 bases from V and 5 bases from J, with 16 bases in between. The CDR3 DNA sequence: TGTGCCAGCAGCGTTCCGGGCCCCTGGAACGAGCAGTACTTC. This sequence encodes CASSVPGPWNEQYF.

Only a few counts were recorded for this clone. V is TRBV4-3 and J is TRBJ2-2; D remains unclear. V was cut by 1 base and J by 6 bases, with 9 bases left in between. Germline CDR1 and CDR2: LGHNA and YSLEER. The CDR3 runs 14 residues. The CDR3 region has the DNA TGCGCCAGCAGCCAAGGGCAGAAGGCCGGGGAGCTGTTTTTT. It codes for CASSQGQKAGELFF.

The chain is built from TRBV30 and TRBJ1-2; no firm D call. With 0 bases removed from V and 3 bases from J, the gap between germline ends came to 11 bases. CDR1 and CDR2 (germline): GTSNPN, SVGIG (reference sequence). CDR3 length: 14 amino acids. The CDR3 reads CAWSVRRDHYGYTF. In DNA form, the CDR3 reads TGTGCCTGGAGTGTACGTAGGGATCACTATGGCTACACCTTC.